The next 15 T cell receptor beta chains were all read from a single sample in a study of PD-1 blockade in classical Hodgkin lymphoma (dated by TCRdb to the early 2020s). The time point label, as the study defines it: cycle 2 day 1 (C2D1) of nivolumab. Relapse after autologous stem cell transplantation had occurred in all trial patients, and cohorts A, B and C were distinguished by prior brentuximab vedotin exposure. The library relied on the immunoSEQ multiplex PCR assay. This immuneACCESS table, as held by TCRdb, lists in-frame sequences with V and J called but not all clones. Of the missing ones, under half trace to an unresolved V gene in checked studies; the others have no known cause. The sample has approximately 11,000 clones on record, just under 85% of them singletons. The top ten clonotypes cover 4.5% to 6.5% of the sample. The specimen was peripheral blood mononuclear cells (PBMCs), collected before the second cycle of nivolumab. These receptors originate from a human donor with classical Hodgkin lymphoma.

This sequence joins TRBV28 and TRBJ2-5; unclear D gene. Trimming shortened V by 5 bases and J by 9 bases, and 10 bases separated the two germline ends. The V gene's germline CDR1 is MDHEN and CDR2 SYDVKM. The CDR3 consists of 11 residues. The CDR3 sequence: CASSPLVAQYF. The CDR3, as DNA: TGTGCCAGCAGTCCCCTCGTGGCCCAGTACTTC. Complete variable domain (other parts from reference TRBV28 and TRBJ2-5): DVKVTQSSRYLVKRTGEKVFLECVQDMDHENMFWYRQDPGLGLRLIYFSYDVKMKEKGDIPEGYSVSREKKERFSLILESASTNQTSMYLCASSPLVAQYFGPGTRLLVL.

This clone was picked up a small number of times. The gene calls are TRBV4-2 and TRBJ1-5; D is ambiguous. The CDR3 extends over 16 amino acids. CDR1 and CDR2 (germline): LGHNA, YNFKEQ. Trimming stripped 2 bases from V and 0 bases from J, with 11 bases between. The DNA for the CDR3 is TGTGCCAGCAGCCAACTCCCGGGTGATAGCAATCAGCCCCAGCATTTT. Translated: CASSQLPGDSNQPQHF.

V usage is TRBV5-4 and J usage is TRBJ2-4; 8 bases are a match to TRBD1. With 4 bases clipped from V and 1 base from J, the junction kept 1 base outside the gene matches. This CDR3 is built from 14 residues. Per germline, CDR1 SGHNT and CDR2 YYREEE (reference sequence). The CDR3 sequence: CASSQGAAKNIQYF. CDR3 in DNA: TGTGCCAGCAGCCAGGGGGCTGCCAAAAACATTCAGTACTTC.

The chain has TRBV28 and TRBJ2-3; 7 bases agree with TRBD2. CDR1 MDHEN and CDR2 SYDVKM come from the germline V gene. This CDR3 spans 17 amino acids. The V segment lost 7 bases and the J segment 0 bases; nucleotides outside the gene matches: 13. The CDR3 spells CASKRGPAGPSTDTQYF. Written as DNA, the CDR3 is TGTGCCAGCAAGCGGGGCCCCGCCGGCCCTAGCACAGATACGCAGTATTTT.

The V call is TRBV6-7, the J call TRBJ2-3; D is perhaps TRBD2 (5 bases). TRBV6-7 is sorted into the ORF group, with uncertain function. The CDR3 is made up of 16 amino acids. V gave up 5 bases and J gave up 1 base, with 16 bases separating them. CDR3 nucleotides: TGTGCCAGCAGTCGATGGAAGCGGCAATGCACAGATACGCAGTATTTT. This translates into CASSRWKRQCTDTQYF.

The chain has TRBV2 and TRBJ1-2; D is uncertain. V gave up 7 bases and J gave up 3 bases, with 9 bases separating them. Germline V gene lookup returns CDR1 SNHLY and CDR2 FYNNEI. The CDR3 runs 12 residues. The CDR3 protein is CASMWEDYGYTF. CDR3 in DNA: TGTGCCAGCATGTGGGAGGACTATGGCTACACCTTC.

The chain joins TRBV27 to TRBJ1-2, with a possible D match to TRBD1 (6 bases). Germline V gene lookup returns CDR1 MNHEY and CDR2 SMNVEV (reference sequence). V was clipped by 5 bases and J by 6 bases, with 16 bases between them. CDR3 length: 14 amino acids. Here the CDR3 DNA reads TGTGCCAGCAGTCCCTACGGGGGCGCGGATGGCTACACCTTC. Protein product: CASSPYGGADGYTF.

V is TRBV18 and J is TRBJ1-1, with 8 bases that match TRBD1. Losses at the gene ends were 2 bases for V and 5 bases for J; bases not matched to a gene: 7. From germline, CDR1 is KGHSH and CDR2 LQKENI. This CDR3 spans 15 amino acids. In DNA form, the CDR3 reads TGTGCCAGCTCACCAGTCGCAGGGGGCGAGACTGAAGCTTTCTTT. Translation gives CASSPVAGGETEAFF.

The chain carries TRBV28 and TRBJ1-6; tentative D call: TRBD1 (6 bases). The germline V gene encodes CDR1 MDHEN and CDR2 SYDVKM. V lost 5 bases and J 5 bases, leaving 13 bases between the germline ends. The CDR3 spans 15 residues. The CDR3 DNA reads TGTGCCAGCAGTCCCCCGGCAGGGGATAATTCACCCCTCCACTTT. It codes for CASSPPAGDNSPLHF.

V usage is TRBV5-4 and J usage is TRBJ1-1; D gene unclear. Germline V gene lookup returns CDR1 SGHNT and CDR2 YYREEE (reference sequence). This CDR3 comprises 12 residues. Trimming shortened V by 0 bases and J by 3 bases, and 3 bases separated the two germline ends. This CDR3 reads CASSLGYTEAFF. The CDR3 nucleotides are TGTGCCAGCAGCTTGGGGTACACTGAAGCTTTCTTT.

The CDR3 nucleotides are TGTGCCAGCAGCTTGGGGACAGGGGGGGCCAAAAACATTCAGTACTTC. This codes for CASSLGTGGAKNIQYF. J is TRBJ2-4 and V is TRBV5-4; 10 nucleotides align to TRBD1. Trimming took 0 bases from V and 1 from J; bases not matched to a gene: 1. Germline V gene data show CDR1 as SGHNT and CDR2 as YYREEE (reference sequence). The CDR3 is 16 amino acids.

The chain joins TRBV5-1 to TRBJ2-5; D ambiguous. The length of the CDR3 is 15 residues. The germline V gene has CDR1 SGHRS and CDR2 YFSETQ. V shed 7 bases and J shed 2 bases, with 18 bases lying between them. CDR3 nucleotide sequence: TGCGCCAGCGGCGATACTCGGGCGGATCAAGAGACCCAGTACTTC. Translated, it gives CASGDTRADQETQYF.

V usage is TRBV7-9 and J usage is TRBJ1-1; 8 nucleotides line up with TRBD1. V lost 4 bases to trimming and J lost 7 bases; unmatched junction nucleotides: 2. Germline V CDR1 and CDR2: SEHNR, FQNEAQ (reference sequence). The CDR3 spans 12 residues. Here the CDR3 reads CASSSGGGEAFF. CDR3 in DNA: TGTGCCAGCAGCTCAGGGGGCGGTGAAGCTTTCTTT.

The chain couples TRBV7-6 to TRBJ2-7; TRBD1 agrees at 7 bases. Germline V gene lookup returns CDR1 SGHVS and CDR2 FNYEAQ. V was pared by 5 bases and J by 3 bases, with 4 bases of the junction left unmatched. The CDR3 sequence is 13 residues long. CDR3 amino acids: CASSVGTDYEQYF. CDR3 bases: TGTGCCAGCAGCGTCGGGACAGACTACGAGCAGTACTTC.

J is TRBJ2-7 and V is TRBV5-5; TRBD1 matches 7 bases. CDR1 and CDR2 (germline): SGHKS, YYEKEE (reference sequence). The CDR3 totals 14 residues. The trim removed 2 bases at V and 0 bases at J, leaving 2 bases unmatched. The CDR3 DNA sequence: TGTGCCAGCAGCTTAGGGGACAGCTCCTACGAGCAGTACTTC. Protein: CASSLGDSSYEQYF.